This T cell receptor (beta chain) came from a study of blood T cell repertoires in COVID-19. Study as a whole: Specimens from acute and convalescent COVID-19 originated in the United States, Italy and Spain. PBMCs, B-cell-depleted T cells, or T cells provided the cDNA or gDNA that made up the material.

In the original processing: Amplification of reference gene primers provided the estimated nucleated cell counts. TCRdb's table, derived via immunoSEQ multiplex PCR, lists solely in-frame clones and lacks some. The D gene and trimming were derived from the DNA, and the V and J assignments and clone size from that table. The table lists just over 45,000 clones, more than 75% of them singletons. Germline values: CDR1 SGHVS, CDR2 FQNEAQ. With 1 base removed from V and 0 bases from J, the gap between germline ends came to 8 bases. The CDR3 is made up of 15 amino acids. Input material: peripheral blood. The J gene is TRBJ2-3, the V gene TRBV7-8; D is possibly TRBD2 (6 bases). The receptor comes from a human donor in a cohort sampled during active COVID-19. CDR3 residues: CASSLVSGSTDTQYF. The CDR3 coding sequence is TGTGCCAGCAGCTTAGTGAGCGGGAGCACAGATACGCAGTATTTT.